This is a list of T cell receptor beta chains from one sample in a study of blood T cell repertoires in COVID-19. Produced via immunoSEQ multiplex PCR; TCRdb's table is partial and in-frame only. Counted here are about 190,000 clones, about 87% occurring once; the ten biggest clones make up about 0.96%. The source material was peripheral blood. The receptor source for this set is a woman aged 18 to 35 who had recovered from COVID-19. The CDR3 runs from the conserved cysteine through the conserved F or W. A D gene is named only where the DNA matches it firmly. Not every row has a clone size; where given, it reads once, few, many or a size class.

d_call	clone_size	v_call	j_call	cdr3_aa	cdr3_nt
-	-	TRBV11-2	TRBJ1-6	CASSLRGGGYNSPLHF	TGTGCCAGCAGCCTTAGGGGAGGGGGCTATAATTCACCCCTCCACTTT
TRBD2	-	TRBV27	TRBJ2-3	CASSSSPSGVPRGTDTQYF	TGTGCCAGCAGCAGTTCGCCTAGCGGGGTACCCCGGGGCACAGATACGCAGTATTTT
-	-	TRBV27	TRBJ2-7	CASTEGHEQYF	TGTGCCAGCACGGAGGGGCACGAGCAGTACTTC
TRBD2	-	TRBV24-1	TRBJ2-1	CATSDLRTSGGNEQFF	TGTGCCACCAGTGATTTACGGACTAGCGGGGGCAATGAGCAGTTCTTC
-	-	TRBV4-3	TRBJ2-2	CASSQELARTGELFF	TGCGCCAGCAGCCAAGAGCTAGCGAGGACCGGGGAGCTGTTTTTT
TRBD2	-	TRBV5-1	TRBJ2-5	CASTPIAGGGETQYF	TGCGCCAGCACCCCCATAGCGGGAGGAGGGGAGACCCAGTACTTC
-	-	TRBV4-3	TRBJ2-1	CASSLTGKGYNEQFF	TGCGCCAGCAGCCTTACCGGGAAGGGTTACAATGAGCAGTTCTTC
TRBD1	once	TRBV5-5	TRBJ1-2	CASSLEGRGVYGYTF	TGTGCCAGCAGCTTGGAAGGCAGGGGGGTCTATGGCTACACCTTC
TRBD2	once	TRBV27	TRBJ2-7	CASKGGYEQYF	TGTGCCAGCAAGGGAGGGTACGAGCAGTACTTC
-	-	TRBV6-1	TRBJ2-1	CASSEANRYNEQFF	TGTGCCAGCAGTGAAGCAAACAGGTACAATGAGCAGTTCTTC
-	-	TRBV5-1	TRBJ1-3	CASTPSGRASGNTIYF	TGCGCCAGCACCCCCTCCGGCAGGGCCTCTGGAAACACCATATATTTT
TRBD2	-	TRBV3-1/TRBV3-2	TRBJ2-3	CASSLSGLVYADTQYF	TGTGCCAGCAGCCTTTCCGGACTAGTGTATGCAGATACGCAGTATTTT
-	-	TRBV4-2	TRBJ2-1	CASSQVVGSGFHNEQFF	TGTGCCAGCAGCCAAGTAGTTGGTAGCGGATTCCACAATGAGCAGTTCTTC
-	once	TRBV5-5	TRBJ1-1	CASSLEDMNTEAFF	TGTGCCAGCAGCTTGGAAGACATGAACACTGAAGCTTTCTTT
TRBD2	-	TRBV19	TRBJ2-2	CASSIWWAGGPIDTGELFF	TGTGCCAGTAGTATATGGTGGGCGGGAGGGCCTATAGACACCGGGGAGCTGTTTTTT
-	-	TRBV7-2	TRBJ2-1	CASSHNDYHGVRNEQFF	TGTGCCAGCAGCCACAACGACTATCACGGGGTGAGGAATGAGCAGTTCTTC
-	-	TRBV11-3	TRBJ2-3	CASSEGGGATDTQYF	TGTGCCAGCAGTGAAGGTGGGGGCGCGACAGATACGCAGTATTTT
TRBD2	-	TRBV9	TRBJ2-1	CASSDRTGSDSAASGGMNEQFF	TGTGCCAGCAGCGATCGGACAGGGTCGGACTCCGCGGCTAGCGGGGGGATGAATGAGCAGTTCTTC
-	-	TRBV3-1/TRBV3-2	TRBJ1-2	CASSQGQYPQYTF	TGTGCCAGCAGCCAAGGCCAGTACCCTCAATATACCTTC
TRBD2	-	TRBV7-2	TRBJ2-7	CASTTSGRGSYEQYF	TGTGCCAGCACCACATCTGGGAGGGGCTCCTACGAGCAGTACTTC
-	-	TRBV3-1/TRBV3-2	TRBJ2-7	CASSPSRGAVYEQYF	TGTGCCAGCAGCCCGAGTCGGGGAGCAGTCTACGAGCAGTACTTC
TRBD1	-	TRBV5-6	TRBJ1-1	CASSLVQGGPIAEAFF	TGTGCCAGCAGCTTGGTACAGGGGGGTCCGATCGCTGAAGCTTTCTTT
-	-	TRBV3-1/TRBV3-2	TRBJ2-3	CASSPFWWWRTRGTQYF	TGTGCCAGCAGCCCCTTTTGGTGGTGGCGGACCAGGGGTACGCAGTATTTT
TRBD1	-	TRBV7-8	TRBJ2-1	CASSVSRKAGGTYNEQFF	TGTGCCAGCAGCGTCAGTCGAAAGGCAGGGGGAACCTACAATGAGCAGTTCTTC
TRBD1	-	TRBV7-9	TRBJ2-1	CASSAHTGVKPNEQFF	TGTGCCAGCAGCGCCCACACAGGGGTAAAACCCAATGAGCAGTTCTTC
TRBD1	-	TRBV5-4	TRBJ1-4	CASSLAETGITNEKLFF	TGTGCCAGCAGCTTGGCCGAGACAGGGATCACTAATGAAAAACTGTTTTTT
-	-	TRBV5-4	TRBJ2-3	CASSYGGLTDTQYF	TGTGCCAGTAGTTACGGCGGCCTCACAGATACGCAGTATTTT
-	-	TRBV10-3	TRBJ1-1	CATGGTEAFF	TGTGCCACAGGAGGGACTGAAGCTTTCTTT
TRBD1	-	TRBV20-1	TRBJ1-2	CSAQGADGYTF	TGCAGTGCTCAGGGGGCCGATGGCTACACCTTC
-	-	TRBV19	TRBJ1-5	CASSNRDSNQPQHF	TGTGCCAGTAGTAACAGGGATAGCAATCAGCCCCAGCATTTT
-	-	TRBV27	TRBJ1-2	CASREGFRSYGYTF	TGTGCCAGCAGGGAGGGTTTTCGTTCCTATGGCTACACCTTC
-	-	TRBV4-3	TRBJ2-3	CASSQGGSTDTQYF	TGCGCCAGCAGCCAAGGAGGAAGCACAGATACGCAGTATTTT
-	once	TRBV11-2	TRBJ1-1	CASSPPGVQNTEAFF	TGTGCCAGCAGCCCCCCGGGGGTTCAGAACACTGAAGCTTTCTTT
-	few	TRBV7-2	TRBJ1-6	CASSLTGLGGSPLHF	TGTGCCAGCAGCTTAACAGGGTTGGGTGGTTCACCCCTCCACTTT
-	-	TRBV6-2/TRBV6-3	TRBJ1-1	CASSQSERMNTEAFF	TGTGCCAGCAGTCAAAGTGAGAGGATGAACACTGAAGCTTTCTTT
-	-	TRBV24-1	TRBJ2-1	CATSDPTSTERNEQFF	TGTGCCACCAGTGACCCCACTAGCACAGAACGGAATGAGCAGTTCTTC
TRBD1	-	TRBV4-3	TRBJ1-5	CASSQDLRQGRQPQHF	TGCGCCAGCAGCCAAGATCTGCGACAGGGACGGCAGCCCCAGCATTTT
-	-	TRBV9	TRBJ2-5	CASSNTPQETQYF	TGTGCCAGCAGCAACACCCCCCAAGAGACCCAGTACTTC
-	-	TRBV7-9	TRBJ2-3	CASSLDRYTDTQYF	TGTGCCAGCAGCTTAGACAGGTACACAGATACGCAGTATTTT
-	-	TRBV6-5	TRBJ1-2	CASSSRGGSYGYTF	TGTGCCAGCAGTTCCAGGGGTGGTAGCTATGGCTACACCTTC
-	-	TRBV29-1	TRBJ2-1	CSGLGLLTSRVSYNEQFF	TGCAGCGGGTTGGGACTGCTTACCTCAAGGGTCTCCTACAATGAGCAGTTCTTC
-	once	TRBV6-2/TRBV6-3	TRBJ2-3	CASSYIEASYTDTQYF	TGTGCCAGCAGTTACATTGAGGCCTCATACACAGATACGCAGTATTTT